Given below is one T cell receptor beta chain in context. Its target is unknown. The PCR was carried out with 60 Vbeta primers and 13 Jbeta primers. Method: immunoSEQ multiplex PCR; TCRdb's copy keeps in-frame clones and lacks some. The data show about 120,000 clones, 80% seen once. The CDR3 has 16 amino acids. V trimming: 0 bases; J trimming: 7 bases; junction bases outside the gene matches: 8. Looked up from germline, CDR1 is SGHTA and CDR2 is FQGNSA. The data were taken from a study of cytomegalovirus exposure and HLA in healthy donors. Study conclusions and caveats: In a later analysis, HLA-C alleles had the fewest associated TCRs, DRB1 alleles the most.

The material sequenced was PBMCs. The gene calls are TRBV7-2 and TRBJ2-1, with 8 bases aligning to TRBD1. This receptor was obtained from a female donor in good health and CMV-seropositive. As DNA, the CDR3 is TGTGCCAGCAGCTTAGCCGCCGGGACAGGAAGGAATGAGCAGTTCTTC. Encoded protein: CASSLAAGTGRNEQFF. The whole variable domain, filled in from reference TRBV7-2 and TRBJ2-1, reads GAGVSQSPSNKVTEKGKDVELRCDPISGHTALYWYRQSLGQGLEFLIYFQGNSAPDKSGLPSDRFSAERTGGSVSTLTIQRTQQEDSAVYLCASSLAAGTGRNEQFFGPGTRLTVL.